These 28 T cell receptor beta chains were all obtained from the same sample, sequenced in a study of shared T cell receptors in the human thymus. Method: immunoSEQ multiplex PCR; TCRdb's copy keeps in-frame clones and lacks some. The sample shows more than 550,000 clones, about 89% of them seen only once. The same specimen was also included in a second study, on human thymus T cells.

Source material: thymocytes. The receptor set was obtained from a boy younger than two with a congenital heart defect.

The chain carries TRBV27 and TRBJ1-4, with 7 bases aligning to TRBD1. CDR3 length: 15 amino acids. Losses at the gene ends were 5 bases for V and 8 bases for J; bases not matched to a gene: 11. Per germline, CDR1 MNHEY and CDR2 SMNVEV (reference sequence). Here the CDR3 DNA reads TGTGCCAGCAGTGGACGACAGGGTTTAGGGGAAAAACTGTTTTTT. This codes for CASSGRQGLGEKLFF.

The chain links TRBV5-1 to TRBJ2-2; D gene unclear. The ends were cut back, 9 bases at V and 4 bases at J, with 16 bases in the middle. The germline gives CDR1 SGHRS, CDR2 YFSETQ. The CDR3 has 14 residues. The CDR3 loop is CATSRGAVTGELFF. Here the CDR3 DNA reads TGCGCCACCTCCCGCGGTGCGGTCACCGGGGAGCTGTTTTTT.

This clone was counted a few times. Other DNA sequences in this sample translate to the same CDR3. The chain employs TRBV14 and TRBJ2-7; 8 bases are shared with TRBD1. The ends lost 4 bases at V and 3 bases at J; junction bases unmatched: 5. Germline lookup yields CDR1 SGHDN and CDR2 FVKESK. This CDR3 has 14 amino acids. CDR3 DNA: TGTGCCAGCAGCCCAGGAGGACAGGGCTACGAGCAGTACTTC. Translating it yields CASSPGGQGYEQYF.

This clone appeared a single time. At one boundary the junction diverges from the germline segment, which might be a read error. Within the sample, other DNA sequences also encode this same CDR3. The chain is built from TRBV5-6 and TRBJ1-6; perhaps TRBD1 as D (5 bases). The CDR3 loop spans 14 amino acids. The germline gives CDR1 SGHDT, CDR2 YYEEEE. The CDR3 DNA reads TGTGCCAGCAGCTCCACAGGAGCCGATTCCCCCCTCCACTTT. Translated, it gives CASSSTGADSPLHF.

The V and J genes are TRBV6-5 and TRBJ2-1; 9 nucleotides match TRBD2. The CDR3 is made up of 15 amino acids. The ends lost 2 bases at V and 7 bases at J; junction bases unmatched: 6. CDR1 MNHEY and CDR2 SVGAGI come from the germline V gene. CDR3: CASSYLGLAPNEQFF. The CDR3 bases are TGTGCCAGCAGTTACCTGGGACTAGCTCCTAATGAGCAGTTCTTC.

This clone was seen a single time. This chain uses TRBV7-6 with TRBJ2-5; tentative D call: TRBD1 (6 bases). Trimming pared 5 bases from V and 1 base from J, leaving 17 bases between. There are 16 residues in the CDR3. Germline V gene sequence: CDR1 SGHVS, CDR2 FNYEAQ. As DNA, the CDR3 is TGTGCCAGCAGCAACTACCGTACAGGGTCCCAAGAGACCCAGTACTTC. Its protein product is CASSNYRTGSQETQYF.

The chain carries TRBV7-6 and TRBJ2-3; TRBD2 aligns across 7 bases. The CDR3 is 15 amino acids. The trim removed 5 bases at V and 1 base at J, leaving 6 bases unmatched. The germline gives CDR1 SGHVS, CDR2 FNYEAQ. The CDR3 DNA sequence: TGTGCCAGCAGCATCCCTAGCGGACGCACAGATACGCAGTATTTT. As protein: CASSIPSGRTDTQYF.

This clone appeared once. The CDR3 DNA reads TGTGCCAGCAGCCCGTCACTAGTTCCGGGTGAGCAGTTCTTC. Protein product: CASSPSLVPGEQFF. The gene calls are TRBV5-6 and TRBJ2-1; D is perhaps TRBD2 (5 bases). This CDR3 spans 14 amino acids. Trimming cost V 4 bases and J 9 bases, with 17 bases left between them. Germline V gene sequence: CDR1 SGHDT, CDR2 YYEEEE.

This clone has only a few counts. The chain is built from TRBV28 and TRBJ2-7, with TRBD1 as a possible D gene (5 bases). Per the germline V gene, CDR1 is MDHEN and CDR2 is SYDVKM. The CDR3 extends over 14 amino acids. The V end lost 6 bases, the J end lost 0 bases, and 12 bases lay between the germline ends. In DNA form, the CDR3 reads TGTGCCAGCAGCTCAAGGGGTCTCTCCTACGAGCAGTACTTC. It codes for CASSSRGLSYEQYF.

This clone was observed a single time. This chain uses TRBV29-1 with TRBJ1-4; 8 bases line up with TRBD1. This CDR3 is 15 amino acids long. V trimming: 6 bases; J trimming: 8 bases; junction bases outside the gene matches: 14. Germline-derived CDR1 and CDR2 are SQVTM and ANQGSEA. For the CDR3, the DNA is TGCAGCGTCTCCCTCTACAGGGGGATCAGGGAAAAACTGTTTTTT. It encodes CSVSLYRGIREKLFF.

J is TRBJ2-2 and V is TRBV15, with TRBD2 matching over 9 bases. Losses at the gene ends were 0 bases for V and 3 bases for J; bases not matched to a gene: 5. The CDR3 totals 17 residues. Germline V lookup: CDR1 LNHNV, CDR2 YYDKDF (reference sequence). In DNA, the CDR3 is TGTGCCACCAGCAGAGATCGCGGGAGGGCCGACACCGGGGAGCTGTTTTTT. It specifies CATSRDRGRADTGELFF.

This rearrangement joins TRBV10-3 to TRBJ2-1, with TRBD2 as a possible D gene (5 bases). CDR1 ENHRY and CDR2 SYGVKD come from the germline V gene. The V end was cut by 2 bases, the J end by 0 bases, with 14 bases between. The CDR3 runs to 17 residues. CDR3 region: CAISEGTRAGSYNEQFF. DNA for the CDR3: TGTGCCATCAGTGAGGGAACTAGGGCTGGCTCCTACAATGAGCAGTTCTTC.

This chain connects TRBV14 to TRBJ1-1; D remains unclear. The CDR3 runs to 17 residues. V lost 4 bases and J 0 bases, leaving 18 bases between the germline ends. Germline CDR1 and CDR2: SGHDN and FVKESK. CDR3 DNA sequence: TGTGCCAGCAGCCCTCGTGAAGGGAGGCCGATGAACACTGAAGCTTTCTTT. Its translation is CASSPREGRPMNTEAFF.

This clone was observed a single time. The rearrangement links TRBV9 to TRBJ2-1; 10 bases agree with TRBD2. Germline lookup yields CDR1 SGDLS and CDR2 YYNGEE. This CDR3 is 16 amino acids long. Losses at the gene ends were 3 bases for V and 3 bases for J; bases not matched to a gene: 6. The CDR3 loop is CASSGYRTSGYNEQFF. The CDR3 DNA sequence: TGTGCCAGCAGCGGGTACCGGACTAGCGGCTACAATGAGCAGTTCTTC.

This chain uses TRBV18 with TRBJ2-1; D is undetermined. The germline V gene has CDR1 KGHSH and CDR2 LQKENI. Trimming stripped 3 bases from V and 10 bases from J, with 22 bases between. This CDR3 is 16 amino acids long. The CDR3 is CASSPRGKEGWIEQFF. CDR3 sequence (DNA): TGTGCCAGCTCACCGCGAGGAAAAGAAGGTTGGATCGAGCAGTTCTTC. Variable domain in full (rest from reference TRBV18 and TRBJ2-1): NAGVMQNPRHLVRRRGQEARLRCSPMKGHSHVYWYRQLPEEGLKFMVYLQKENIIDESGMPKERFSAEFPKEGPSILRIQQVVRGDSAAYFCASSPRGKEGWIEQFFGPGTRLTVL.

This clone was seen just once. The chain uses TRBV5-1 and TRBJ2-1, with TRBD1 matching 7 bases. The CDR3 length is 15 residues. Germline values: CDR1 SGHRS, CDR2 YFSETQ. Unmatched junction bases numbered 8, after V lost 5 bases and J lost 3 bases. This chain's CDR3 is CASSPDRFYYNEQFF. The CDR3 nucleotides are TGCGCCAGCAGTCCGGACAGGTTTTACTACAATGAGCAGTTCTTC.

This clone has a single count. The V gene is TRBV5-4, the J gene TRBJ2-7; 8 positions match TRBD1. Germline V gives CDR1 SGHNT, CDR2 YYREEE (reference sequence). The J segment lost 0 bases and the V segment lost 0 bases, leaving 17 bases of the junction unmatched. There are 20 residues in the CDR3. CDR3 region: CASSLDTRDRRLPGSYEQYF. The CDR3 bases are TGTGCCAGCAGCTTGGACACCCGGGACAGGAGACTGCCAGGCTCCTACGAGCAGTACTTC. The entire variable domain, with the rest obtained from reference TRBV5-4 and TRBJ2-7, is as follows: ETGVTQSPTHLIKTRGQQVTLRCSSQSGHNTVSWYQQALGQGPQFIFQYYREEENGRGNFPPRFSGLQFPNYSSELNVNALELDDSALYLCASSLDTRDRRLPGSYEQYFGPGTRLTVT.

The V and J genes are TRBV5-4 and TRBJ1-1, with TRBD1 matching over 8 bases. The V and J ends lost 4 bases and 4 bases, in that order; junction bases with no gene match: 9. The length of the CDR3 is 15 residues. The germline V gene encodes CDR1 SGHNT and CDR2 YYREEE (reference sequence). CDR3 protein: CASSAETGDRTEAFF. The CDR3 DNA reads as TGTGCCAGCAGCGCCGAGACAGGGGATCGCACTGAAGCTTTCTTT.

The V call is TRBV9, the J call TRBJ2-4, with 9 bases aligning to TRBD1. The V segment lost 2 bases and the J segment 4 bases; nucleotides outside the gene matches: 1. The germline V gene has CDR1 SGDLS and CDR2 YYNGEE. This CDR3 spans 14 amino acids. CDR3 in amino acids: CASSVGQGKNIQYF. The CDR3 bases are TGTGCCAGCAGCGTGGGACAGGGTAAAAACATTCAGTACTTC. The full variable domain, in which reference TRBV9 and TRBJ2-4 provide the parts outside the CDR3, is DSGVTQTPKHLITATGQRVTLRCSPRSGDLSVYWYQQSLDQGLQFLIQYYNGEERAKGNILERFSAQQFPDLHSELNLSSLELGDSALYFCASSVGQGKNIQYFGAGTRLSVL.

The V call is TRBV14, the J call TRBJ1-1, with TRBD1 matching 7 bases. The CDR3 is 16 residues long. Germline V gives CDR1 SGHDN, CDR2 FVKESK. With 1 base clipped from V and 3 bases from J, the junction kept 8 bases outside the gene matches. The CDR3 sequence is CASSQVEGAGYTEAFF. The CDR3 DNA reads as TGTGCCAGCAGCCAAGTCGAGGGGGCGGGTTACACTGAAGCTTTCTTT.

A few counts support this clone. The gene calls are TRBV5-8 and TRBJ2-2; 8 bases map to TRBD1. V was clipped by 3 bases and J by 6 bases; unmatched bases: 4. The CDR3 totals 14 residues. Germline CDR1 and CDR2: SGHTS and YDEGEE. The DNA of the CDR3 is TGTGCCAGCAGCTACGACAGGGGTGCCGGGGAGCTGTTTTTT. Protein: CASSYDRGAGELFF.

The V gene is TRBV28, the J gene TRBJ1-2, with a tentative D call TRBD1 (6 bases). Trimming removed 8 bases from V and 7 bases from J, with 11 bases in between. The CDR3 consists of 11 residues. Germline-derived CDR1 and CDR2 are MDHEN and SYDVKM. The CDR3 loop is CASERGSGYTF. CDR3 bases: TGTGCCAGCGAGAGGGGGAGTGGCTACACCTTC.

This chain uses TRBV28 with TRBJ1-4, with 8 bases matching TRBD1. CDR1 is MDHEN, CDR2 SYDVKM, per germline. V was clipped by 0 bases and J by 0 bases; unmatched bases: 3. CDR3 length equals 17 residues. DNA of the CDR3: TGTGCCAGCAGTTTATGGGGACAGGAAGCAACTAATGAAAAACTGTTTTTT. It codes for CASSLWGQEATNEKLFF.

Of note for this clone: One end of the junction is discordant with germline, which a read error may explain. The chain couples TRBV28 to TRBJ1-5; D remains ambiguous. CDR3 size: 13 residues. Germline CDR1 is MDHEN and CDR2 is SYDVKM. CDR3 DNA sequence: TGTGCCAGCAGTTTAATTAGCAATCGGCCCCAGCATTTT. Protein product: CASSLISNRPQHF.

The chain joins TRBV14 to TRBJ2-3, with unresolved D. The germline V gene encodes CDR1 SGHDN and CDR2 FVKESK. Trimming took off 0 bases at V and 2 bases at J, with 12 bases between the two ends. The CDR3 loop spans 16 amino acids. The CDR3 DNA is TGTGCCAGCAGCCAAGACTTAGCTTTAAACACAGATACGCAGTATTTT. This codes for CASSQDLALNTDTQYF.

The chain employs TRBV15 and TRBJ1-2, with D perhaps matching TRBD1 (5 bases). The V end lost 1 base, the J end lost 4 bases, and 19 bases lay between the germline ends. The CDR3 spans 17 residues. CDR1 is LNHNV and CDR2 is YYDKDF in the germline V gene (reference sequence). The CDR3, as DNA: TGTGCCACCAGCAGAGGTGGCGCTCGGGGGTCGGCCTATGGCTACACCTTC. The encoded protein is CATSRGGARGSAYGYTF.

This sequence joins TRBV5-6 and TRBJ1-1; perhaps TRBD1 as D (6 bases). Trimming removed 5 bases at V and 0 bases at J, with 17 bases between. Germline V gene sequence: CDR1 SGHDT, CDR2 YYEEEE. This CDR3 is 16 amino acids long. The DNA for the CDR3 is TGTGCCAGCAGTTTTGAGCGGGGGCCCATGAACACTGAAGCTTTCTTT. This encodes CASSFERGPMNTEAFF.

The chain employs TRBV18 and TRBJ2-1; 10 bases agree with TRBD2. Germline CDR1 and CDR2: KGHSH and LQKENI. The junction had 7 bases not matched to a gene; V was cut back by 2 bases and J by 6 bases. CDR3 length equals 16 residues. The CDR3 region has the DNA TGTGCCAGCTCACCATGGCGCGAGCGGGGGGGCAATGAGCAGTTCTTC. It translates to CASSPWRERGGNEQFF.